Sequencing of this TCR beta chain was carried out in a study of spatial heterogeneity in lung cancer. Background on the study: Detection consistently captured more beta-chain sequences than alpha-chain sequences.

A single record per CDR3 protein comes from TCRdb applying MiXCR to the 5' RACE reads. The sample carries over 90,000 distinct CDR3 sequences, roughly 8.7% recorded once. Sample time point: sample taken at primary tumor resection. Whole RNA obtained from tumor, nontumor lung or frozen PBMC underwent sequencing without sorting. This clonotype was observed many times. J lost 8 bases, V lost 8 bases, and 11 bases had no gene match. CDR3 length equals 16 residues. This specimen consisted of PBMCs, obtained at surgery. This receptor was obtained from a male donor with early-stage non-small cell lung cancer. The chain couples TRBV23-1 to TRBJ2-1; 14 bases line up with TRBD2. TRBV23-1 is marked as an open reading frame, function uncertain. In DNA, the CDR3 is TGCGCCAGCCCTCGTACGGGGACTAGCGGGAGTGATGAGCAGTTCTTC. Protein sequence: CASPRTGTSGSDEQFF.